The clone carrying this TCR beta chain was recorded a few times. The target antigen is unknown. The source of the sample is a study of naive and memory T cell subsets. Study conclusions and caveats: In naive cells, over 95% of TCR sequences were seen only once.

CDR3 length: 12 residues. V shed 2 bases and J shed 4 bases, with 5 bases lying between them. The beta constant-region primer was an equimolar mix of two oligonucleotides covering TRBC1 and TRBC2. Four rounds of PCR amplified the ligated cDNA using nested alpha and beta constant-region primers plus SP2. MiXCR was run by TCRdb on the UMI-ligation and nested PCR reads, yielding one entry per CDR3 protein. The sample carries 130,000 to 150,000 distinct CDR3 sequences, over 15% recorded once. Sequencing was done on a sample of naive CD4+ T cells from blood. V and J are TRBV12-3 or TRBV12-4 and TRBJ2-5; no reliable D call. The clonotype was recovered from a human donor in good health. CDR3 DNA: TGTGCCAGCAGTTTATCCCCAGAGACCCAGTACTTC. Translation gives CASSLSPETQYF.